One and the same sample provided the 19 T cell receptor beta chains below, sequenced in a study of shared clonotypes between healthy human individuals. Sequenced by immunoSEQ multiplex PCR; TCRdb stores in-frame clones only, minus some. Altogether some 580,000 clones are present, 95% to 98% being singletons, with the ten largest covering more than 0.3%. Terminally differentiated effector memory CD45RA+ cells were excluded from the naive CD8 cells, which were CD45RO-negative and positively selected for CCR7. The specimen was naive CD8+ T cells sorted from blood. The receptors derive from a man in his thirties or forties in good health.

The chain couples TRBV30 to TRBJ2-7; D perhaps matches TRBD2 (7 bases). The germline V gene encodes CDR1 GTSNPN and CDR2 SVGIG (reference sequence). Trimming took 3 bases from V and 2 from J, leaving 14 bases between them. CDR3 length: 14 amino acids. DNA for the CDR3: TGTGCCTGGAGAATGGGAGGGGGGGCCTACGAGCAGTACTTC. The encoded protein is CAWRMGGGAYEQYF.

The chain links TRBV7-9 to TRBJ2-7, with D uncertain. In germline, CDR1 is SEHNR, CDR2 FQNEAQ (reference sequence). This CDR3 spans 12 amino acids. Trimming took off 5 bases at V and 6 bases at J, with 11 bases between the two ends. CDR3 loop: CASSPGPAEQYF. CDR3 DNA: TGTGCCAGCAGCCCCGGGCCGGCCGAGCAGTACTTC.

This chain links TRBV29-1 with TRBJ2-3; 12 bases are shared with TRBD2. The V segment lost 4 bases and the J segment 4 bases; nucleotides outside the gene matches: 3. Per germline, CDR1 SQVTM and CDR2 ANQGSEA. The CDR3 length is 14 residues. CDR3 coding DNA: TGCAGCGTTGTCCTAGCGGGAGGGGCAGATACGCAGTATTTT. The encoded protein is CSVVLAGGADTQYF.

The chain recombines TRBV27 with TRBJ2-3, with 10 positions matching TRBD1. V was clipped by 5 bases and J by 5 bases; unmatched bases: 7. Germline loops: CDR1 MNHEY, CDR2 SMNVEV (reference sequence). The CDR3 runs to 15 residues. In DNA form, the CDR3 reads TGTGCCAGCAGTCCGCGGACAGGGGGAAAAGATACGCAGTATTTT. Residues: CASSPRTGGKDTQYF.

The genes are TRBV6-1 and TRBJ1-5; D is unresolved. Germline CDR1 reads MNHNS; CDR2 reads SASEGT. This CDR3 contains 16 residues. Trimming cost V 4 bases and J 0 bases, with 13 bases left between them. The CDR3: CASSGQLIYSNQPQHF. CDR3 nucleotide sequence: TGTGCCAGCAGTGGGCAGCTGATCTATAGCAATCAGCCCCAGCATTTT.

This clone has only one observation. The chain joins TRBV2 to TRBJ1-3, with D uncertain. The CDR3 contains 14 residues. Germline assignment: CDR1 SNHLY and CDR2 FYNNEI. Trimming pared 10 bases from V and 0 bases from J, leaving 13 bases between. CDR3 DNA: TGTGCCACGAACTCTGTGGGCTCTGGAAACACCATATATTTT. This translates into CATNSVGSGNTIYF.

The chain recombines TRBV5-4 with TRBJ2-3; 10 bases map to TRBD2. The CDR3 is 19 amino acids. The germline CDR1 and CDR2 sequences are SGHNT and YYREEE (reference sequence). V shed 4 bases and J 0 bases; nucleotides not matched to a gene: 14. Written as DNA, the CDR3 is TGTGCCAGCAGCGGGAGGGCCAGCGGGAGGGCCGCGAGCACAGATACGCAGTATTTT. As protein: CASSGRASGRAASTDTQYF.

The gene calls are TRBV2 and TRBJ2-1; a possible D gene is TRBD2 (6 bases). The CDR3 totals 14 residues. V was pared by 1 base and J by 8 bases, with 12 bases between. CDR1 is SNHLY, CDR2 FYNNEI, per germline. The CDR3 region has the DNA TGTGCCAGCAGTGAAGGGGCCTGGGGGGATGAGCAGTTCTTC. It yields the protein CASSEGAWGDEQFF.

The V gene is TRBV15, the J gene TRBJ2-7; D call uncertain. V lost 2 bases, J lost 0 bases, and 11 bases lay in between. The CDR3 is 15 amino acids. Germline assignment: CDR1 LNHNV and CDR2 YYDKDF (reference sequence). Here the CDR3 reads CATSRPGPSSYEQYF. CDR3 coding DNA: TGTGCCACCAGCAGACCAGGACCTAGCTCCTACGAGCAGTACTTC. The full variable domain, its missing parts supplied by reference TRBV15 and TRBJ2-7, is DAMVIQNPRYQVTQFGKPVTLSCSQTLNHNVMYWYQQKSSQAPKLLFHYYDKDFNNEADTPDNFQSRRPNTSFCFLDIRSPGLGDTAMYLCATSRPGPSSYEQYFGPGTRLTVT.

The V and J genes are TRBV7-6 and TRBJ2-5; D is ambiguous. CDR3 length: 12 amino acids. Trimming pared 1 base from V and 5 bases from J, leaving 5 bases between. Germline V gene data show CDR1 as SGHVS and CDR2 as FNYEAQ. CDR3: CASSLDSETQYF. In DNA, the CDR3 is TGTGCCAGCAGCTTAGATTCTGAGACCCAGTACTTC.

The J gene is TRBJ2-7, the V gene TRBV12-2; the table's D call, TRBD2, was not checked against the DNA. TRBV12-2 is given as a pseudogene. The CDR3 extends over 16 amino acids. Here the CDR3 DNA reads TGTGCAAGTCGCTTCTGTAGCGGGACTAGATTTGGCGAGCAGTACTTC. Translating it yields CASRFCSGTRFGEQYF.

The chain is built from TRBV4-1 and TRBJ2-7; 7 bases align to TRBD1. From germline, CDR1 is MGHRA and CDR2 YSYEKL. V shed 2 bases and J 0 bases; nucleotides not matched to a gene: 7. The CDR3 length is 16 residues. This chain's CDR3 is CASSQKQGRSSYEQYF. The CDR3, as DNA: TGCGCCAGCAGCCAAAAACAGGGGCGGAGCTCCTACGAGCAGTACTTC.

V gene TRBV15 combines with J gene TRBJ2-5; 9 nucleotides match TRBD1. Per germline, CDR1 LNHNV and CDR2 YYDKDF (reference sequence). The CDR3 contains 16 residues. V lost 4 bases, J lost 5 bases, and 11 bases stayed unmatched. The CDR3 bases are TGTGCCACCAGCATCACACGGACAGGGGTTTTGGAGACCCAGTACTTC. Its translation: CATSITRTGVLETQYF.

J is TRBJ2-7 and V is TRBV19; perhaps TRBD1 as D (9 bases). CDR1 is LNHDA, CDR2 SQIVND, per germline (reference sequence). Between the trimmed V and J ends, which lost 6 bases and 1 base, there was a span of 40 bases. The CDR3 runs 23 residues. In DNA form, the CDR3 reads TGTGCCAGTAGGGACCGACTAACAGGGGGCGACGGGAGGGCTAACTTTTGGTCCTACGAGCAGTACTTC. Its protein is CASRDRLTGGDGRANFWSYEQYF.

The J gene is TRBJ2-1, the V gene TRBV6-5, with D uncertain. Germline V CDR1 and CDR2: MNHEY, SVGAGI. The CDR3 extends over 11 amino acids. V dropped 7 bases and J dropped 6 bases, with 7 bases sitting between them. The CDR3: CASMQANEQFF. CDR3 nucleotides: TGTGCCAGCATGCAGGCCAATGAGCAGTTCTTC.

Here the CDR3 reads CASSSGISGETQYF. The CDR3, as DNA: TGCGCCAGCAGCAGCGGGATCAGCGGCGAGACCCAGTACTTC. The chain is built from TRBV5-1 and TRBJ2-5; 7 bases fit TRBD2. The junction had 8 bases not matched to a gene; V was cut back by 4 bases and J by 5 bases. The germline gives CDR1 SGHRS, CDR2 YFSETQ. This CDR3 comprises 14 residues. The variable domain in full, with the rest retrieved from reference TRBV5-1 and TRBJ2-5, is KAGVTQTPRYLIKTRGQQVTLSCSPISGHRSVSWYQQTPGQGLQFLFEYFSETQRNKGNFPGRFSGRQFSNSRSEMNVSTLELGDSALYLCASSSGISGETQYFGPGTRLLVL.

The J gene is TRBJ2-2, the V gene TRBV13, with a possible D match to TRBD2 (6 bases). There are 17 residues in the CDR3. From germline, CDR1 is PRHDT and CDR2 FYEKMQ (reference sequence). Trimming pared 0 bases from V and 3 bases from J, leaving 14 bases between. CDR3 in amino acids: CASSLGLKTGDTGELFF. The DNA of the CDR3 is TGTGCCAGCAGCTTAGGCCTAAAGACGGGGGACACCGGGGAGCTGTTTTTT.

This clone is a singleton in its sample. The rearrangement uses TRBV7-9 and TRBJ1-3; tentative D call: TRBD1 (6 bases). CDR3 length: 14 residues. Between the trimmed V and J ends, which lost 2 bases and 8 bases, there was a span of 13 bases. Looked up from germline, CDR1 is SEHNR and CDR2 is FQNEAQ (reference sequence). Here the CDR3 DNA reads TGTGCCAGCAGCTTACAGGGGAGATTAGACACCATATATTTT. Translated: CASSLQGRLDTIYF.

V is TRBV28 and J is TRBJ2-1; weak D call: TRBD1 (6 bases). Deletions cut 5 bases from V and 0 bases from J, with 11 bases between. CDR1 and CDR2 (germline): MDHEN, SYDVKM. CDR3 length equals 15 residues. Here the CDR3 DNA reads TGTGCCAGCAGTCCAGGGGTTAGCTCCTACAATGAGCAGTTCTTC. This translates into CASSPGVSSYNEQFF.